This TCR beta chain was identified in a study of T cell repertoires in cytomegalovirus infection. Study as a whole: Matching HLA type and CMV infection were both indicated by public TCR beta signatures.

Germline V lookup: CDR1 SQVTM, CDR2 ANQGSEA. The CDR3 is 13 amino acids. V lost 7 bases and J 0 bases, leaving 10 bases between the germline ends. TCRdb re-analysed the reads in MiXCR, keeping a single row per CDR3 protein. The top ten clones hold 20% to 30% of a sample with more than 500,000 distinct CDR3 sequences, 16% of them seen once. The J gene is TRBJ2-1, the V gene TRBV29-1, with D perhaps TRBD2 (5 bases). The sample consisted of CD8+ T cells from PBMCs. The receptor's source is a human donor in good health (CMV status not recorded). Some clones in this sample may be carry-over from other donors' samples. DNA of the CDR3: TGCAGCGCCAAGGAGGTCTCCTACAATGAGCAGTTCTTC. Residues: CSAKEVSYNEQFF.